The next 20 T cell receptor beta chains were all read from a single sample in a study of OX40 agonist ivuxolimab in advanced cancers. Profiling relied on immunoSEQ multiplex PCR, and the TCRdb table lists in-frame clones only, not all of them. The sample has 55,000 to 65,000 clones, around 92% seen once. The material sequenced was CD4+ or CD8+ T cells sorted from blood, taken in a trial of the OX40 agonist ivuxolimab. The source is an adult with an advanced solid tumor such as melanoma, head and neck, liver or kidney cancer.

The V call is TRBV28, the J call TRBJ1-5; D not certain. Germline V gives CDR1 MDHEN, CDR2 SYDVKM. Trimming stripped 3 bases from V and 2 bases from J, with 8 bases between. The CDR3 covers 14 residues. The CDR3 nucleotides are TGTGCCAGCAGTTTTGATTTTGGCAATCAGCCCCAGCATTTT. It specifies CASSFDFGNQPQHF.

The J gene is TRBJ2-2, the V gene TRBV6-6; weak D call: TRBD2 (5 bases). Germline-derived CDR1 and CDR2 are MNHNY and SVGAGI (reference sequence). Trimming stripped 8 bases from V and 8 bases from J, with 12 bases between. CDR3 length equals 12 residues. The CDR3 DNA is TGTGCCAGCCCCCCCGGGGTGGGGGAGCTGTTTTTT. It codes for CASPPGVGELFF.

The chain carries TRBV28 and TRBJ2-3; 13 bases are a match to TRBD2. CDR1 is MDHEN, CDR2 SYDVKM, per germline. The CDR3 is 18 amino acids. The trim removed 5 bases at V and 6 bases at J, leaving 14 bases unmatched. CDR3 amino acids: CASSDIPGLAGSGDTQYF. Written as DNA, the CDR3 is TGTGCCAGCAGTGACATACCGGGACTAGCGGGGTCGGGGGATACGCAGTATTTT.

The chain carries TRBV6-5 and TRBJ2-3; 12 positions agree with TRBD2. Germline lookup yields CDR1 MNHEY and CDR2 SVGAGI. V trimming: 10 bases; J trimming: 4 bases; junction bases outside the gene matches: 6. The CDR3 has 14 amino acids. The CDR3 nucleotides read TGTGCCACCGGACTAGCGGGGTTGTCAGATACGCAGTATTTT. Translated: CATGLAGLSDTQYF.

The rearrangement uses TRBV2 and TRBJ2-1; the match to TRBD2 covers 10 bases. This CDR3 is built from 15 residues. The germline V gene has CDR1 SNHLY and CDR2 FYNNEI. V was pared by 6 bases and J by 4 bases, with 6 bases of the junction left unmatched. CDR3 loop: CASRPKLAGYNEQFF. The CDR3 DNA sequence: TGTGCCAGCAGGCCAAAACTAGCGGGATACAATGAGCAGTTCTTC.

The CDR3 sequence is CSARTTNPQHF. The CDR3 region has the DNA TGCAGTGCTAGAACGACCAACCCCCAGCATTTT. The chain carries TRBV20-1 and TRBJ1-5; no clear D gene. CDR1 DFQATT and CDR2 SNEGSKA come from the germline V gene (reference sequence). CDR3 length: 11 amino acids. V lost 2 bases and J 10 bases, leaving 9 bases between the germline ends.

The chain recombines TRBV4-1 with TRBJ1-1; D is unclear. There are 13 residues in the CDR3. The V gene's germline CDR1 is MGHRA and CDR2 YSYEKL. With 5 bases removed from V and 1 base from J, the gap between germline ends came to 8 bases. CDR3: CASSVHKNTEAFF. Written as DNA, the CDR3 is TGCGCCAGCAGCGTCCACAAGAACACTGAAGCTTTCTTT.

This chain links TRBV28 with TRBJ2-7, with a possible D match to TRBD2 (6 bases). CDR1 and CDR2 (germline): MDHEN, SYDVKM. Trimming shortened V by 3 bases and J by 6 bases, and 12 bases separated the two germline ends. CDR3 size: 13 residues. The CDR3 region has the DNA TGTGCCAGCAGTTTTCGTCGGGGGTCCGAGCAGTACTTC. This codes for CASSFRRGSEQYF.

The CDR3 DNA sequence: TGTGCCAGCAGCCTACTAAATCAGGGGGGAAACACCATATATTTT. This encodes CASSLLNQGGNTIYF. This rearrangement joins TRBV6-6 to TRBJ1-3, with D tentatively TRBD1 (6 bases). V lost 6 bases and J 4 bases, leaving 16 bases between the germline ends. The CDR3 extends over 15 amino acids. Germline CDR1 and CDR2: MNHNY and SVGAGI (reference sequence).

The genes are TRBV4-3 and TRBJ1-2, with D perhaps matching TRBD1 (5 bases). CDR3 size: 14 residues. Trimming pared 0 bases from V and 5 bases from J, leaving 10 bases between. Germline V CDR1 and CDR2: LGHNA, YSLEER. CDR3 bases: TGCGCCAGCAGCCAAGAGAGGGACCAATATGGCTACACCTTC. Residues: CASSQERDQYGYTF.

The rearrangement joins TRBV11-2 to TRBJ1-1; D unresolved. Germline V gene data show CDR1 as SGHAT and CDR2 as FQNNGV. This CDR3 is built from 13 residues. V was shortened by 1 base and J by 8 bases, with 11 bases between the two germline ends. The CDR3 spells CASSLGSWPEAFF. The CDR3 coding sequence is TGTGCCAGCAGCTTAGGTTCGTGGCCCGAAGCTTTCTTT.

The chain carries TRBV2 and TRBJ1-2; perhaps TRBD1 as D (5 bases). Between the trimmed V and J ends, which lost 5 bases and 7 bases, there was a span of 14 bases. Germline V gives CDR1 SNHLY, CDR2 FYNNEI. The length of the CDR3 is 13 residues. The CDR3 sequence is CASSSYQGFGYTF. Here the CDR3 DNA reads TGTGCCAGCAGTTCCTACCAGGGCTTTGGCTACACCTTC.

The chain joins TRBV29-1 to TRBJ2-5, with 7 bases that match TRBD2. The CDR3 runs to 14 residues. After removal of 3 bases from V and 2 bases from J, the junction contained 6 bases not matched to a gene. CDR1 and CDR2 from the germline V gene are SQVTM and ANQGSEA. The CDR3 spells CSVEGLPTQETQYF. CDR3 coding DNA: TGCAGCGTTGAGGGACTACCTACTCAAGAGACCCAGTACTTC. Combining the CDR3 with reference TRBV29-1 and TRBJ2-5 gives the whole variable domain SAVISQKPSRDICQRGTSLTIQCQVDSQVTMMFWYRQQPGQSLTLIATANQGSEATYESGFVIDKFPISRPNLTFSTLTVSNMSPEDSSIYLCSVEGLPTQETQYFGPGTRLLVL.

For the CDR3, the DNA is TGTGCCAGCAGCCCGATGAGCGGACTTGGTTTCGCTGAAGCTTTCTTT. It yields the protein CASSPMSGLGFAEAFF. V gene TRBV7-2 combines with J gene TRBJ1-1; D gene unclear. V gave up 5 bases and J gave up 6 bases, with 22 bases separating them. The CDR3 has 16 amino acids. Germline CDR1 SGHTA, CDR2 FQGNSA.

This clone was seen just once. The chain has TRBV7-2 and TRBJ2-2; D could derive from TRBD1 or TRBD2 (5 bases each). V gave up 5 bases and J gave up 0 bases, with 16 bases separating them. Germline V gene sequence: CDR1 SGHTA, CDR2 FQGNSA. This CDR3 spans 17 amino acids. The DNA for the CDR3 is TGTGCCAGCAGCGTCCGACCGGGACGTACGAACACCGGGGAGCTGTTTTTT. Residues: CASSVRPGRTNTGELFF.

The rearrangement joins TRBV15 to TRBJ1-6; 7 nucleotides align to TRBD1. CDR3 length: 16 amino acids. V lost 5 bases to trimming and J lost 8 bases; unmatched junction nucleotides: 12. Germline assignment: CDR1 LNHNV and CDR2 YYDKDF (reference sequence). In nucleotides, the CDR3 is TGTGCCACCAGCTGGGACAGTTTCGGCCCCTATTCACCCCTCCACTTT. This sequence encodes CATSWDSFGPYSPLHF.

The chain combines TRBV2 with TRBJ2-1; a weak D match, TRBD2 (5 bases). The CDR3 runs 13 residues. Deletions cut 3 bases from V and 7 bases from J, with 10 bases between. Germline-derived CDR1 and CDR2 are SNHLY and FYNNEI. For the CDR3, the DNA is TGTGCCAGCAGTGATGAGGGTTGGAATGAGCAGTTCTTC. Amino acids: CASSDEGWNEQFF.

With respect to this clone: This CDR3 is missing its conserved last phenylalanine or tryptophan, likely due to a read error. The V call is TRBV6-6, the J call TRBJ2-7, with 7 bases matching TRBD2. The CDR3 is 14 amino acids. Germline CDR1 MNHNY, CDR2 SVGAGI (reference sequence). The V and J ends lost 2 bases and 5 bases, in that order; junction bases with no gene match: 6. For the CDR3, the DNA is TGTGCCAGCAGTTACAGCGGGATCGGCGACGAGCAGTACATC. This gives the protein CASSYSGIGDEQYI.

The chain links TRBV4-3 to TRBJ2-1, with TRBD2 matching over 12 bases. V trimming: 3 bases; J trimming: 4 bases; junction bases outside the gene matches: 1. The CDR3 is 15 amino acids. CDR1 is LGHNA, CDR2 YSLEER, per germline. CDR3 in amino acids: CASSHGLAGYNEQFF. Written as DNA, the CDR3 is TGCGCCAGCAGCCATGGACTAGCGGGGTACAATGAGCAGTTCTTC.

The rearrangement joins TRBV9 to TRBJ1-2, with 7 bases that match TRBD1. The CDR3 covers 18 residues. Trimming at V came to 4 bases and at J to 0 bases, leaving 15 bases not matched to a gene. Germline CDR1 is SGDLS and CDR2 is YYNGEE. CDR3 residues: CASSTTGTGHKPNYGYTF. In DNA, the CDR3 is TGTGCCAGCAGCACGACAGGGACGGGGCACAAGCCTAACTATGGCTACACCTTC.